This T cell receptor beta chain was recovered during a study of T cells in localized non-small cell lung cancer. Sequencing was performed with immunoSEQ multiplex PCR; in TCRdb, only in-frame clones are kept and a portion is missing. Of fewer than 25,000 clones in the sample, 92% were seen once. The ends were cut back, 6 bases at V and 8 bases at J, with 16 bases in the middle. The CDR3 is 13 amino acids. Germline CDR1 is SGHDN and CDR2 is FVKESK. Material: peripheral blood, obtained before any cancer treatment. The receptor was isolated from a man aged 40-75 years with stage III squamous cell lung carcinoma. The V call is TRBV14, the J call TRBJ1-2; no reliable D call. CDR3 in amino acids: CASSPDGLYGYTF. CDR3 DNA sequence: TGTGCCAGCAGTCCTGACGGACTCTACGGCTACACCTTC.